This TCR beta chain is drawn from a study of blood T cell repertoires in COVID-19. In the study overall: The United States, Italy and Spain provided the acute and convalescent COVID-19 samples. PBMCs, B-cell-depleted T cells, or T cells were the source of the cDNA or gDNA that made up the material.

V was shortened by 5 bases and J by 2 bases, with 9 bases between the two germline ends. In germline, CDR1 is SGHAT, CDR2 FQNNGV. The CDR3 consists of 13 residues. As for this clone: The identical CDR3 is also encoded by other nucleotide sequences in the sample.

In Cohort 3, a recovered donor had either two negative PCRs, clearance, or symptom resolution. In the source study's methods: Estimation of nucleated cell counts was performed using reference gene primer amplification. The assay was immunoSEQ multiplex PCR, and TCRdb's table has in-frame clones only and misses some. That table supplies the V and J calls and clone size; D and trimming were determined from the DNA. The top ten hold around 2% of the sample, which has 200,000 or so clones, more than 80% seen once. The genes are TRBV11-2 and TRBJ1-2; D is possibly TRBD1 (5 bases). Sequenced sample: PBMCs or T cells enriched from blood (not recorded which). The sequence came from a man between 60 and 75 years old who had recovered from COVID-19. The CDR3 DNA sequence: TGTGCCAGCAGCCTCGACAGAAACTATGGCTACACCTTC. This codes for CASSLDRNYGYTF.